The clone carrying this T cell receptor beta chain was observed many times. What it recognizes is unknown. Via MiXCR, TCRdb re-called the PCR reads, giving one row per CDR3 protein. The sample lists 300,000 to 350,000 distinct CDR3 sequences; roughly 23% were seen once. The data stem from a study of molecular identifiers for immune sequencing clone quantification. General study findings and limits: Spiked Jurkat TCR RNA equal to one cell could reportedly be picked out among one million naive cells.

The V end was cut by 1 base, the J end by 0 bases, with 11 bases between. The CDR3 contains 16 residues. Germline V gene data show CDR1 as SGHDN and CDR2 as FVKESK. V and J are TRBV14 and TRBJ2-3; no firm D call. The sequence was collected from a human donor in good health. Some libraries in this study had Jurkat cell RNA spiked in. Material: naive CD8+ T cells from blood, with Jurkat cell RNA spiked in. Subset here: FACS-sorted CD8+CD4-CCR7+CD45RA+ naive T cells. DNA for the CDR3: TGTGCCAGCAGCCAAGTTGTCTCTATAAGCACAGATACGCAGTATTTT. Protein sequence: CASSQVVSISTDTQYF. Full variable domain (missing parts from reference TRBV14 and TRBJ2-3): EAGVTQFPSHSVIEKGQTVTLRCDPISGHDNLYWYRRVMGKEIKFLLHFVKESKQDESGMPNNRFLAERTGGTYSTLKVQPAELEDSGVYFCASSQVVSISTDTQYFGPGTRLTVL.